This T cell receptor beta chain was retrieved from a study of beta chain features in type 1 diabetes. cDNA synthesis used the whole RNA isolate, giving expressed TCRB sequences. Libraries were prepared by immunoSEQ multiplex PCR; TCRdb keeps only in-frame clonotypes and omits some of them. Of hundreds of thousands of clones in the sample, about 14% were seen once. This CDR3 has 14 amino acids. Germline V lookup: CDR1 SGHRS, CDR2 YFSETQ. Between the trimmed V and J ends, which lost 0 bases and 5 bases, there was a span of 11 bases. Whole-study findings and limits: When Type 1 diabetes patients were examined, their TCRB CDR3s proved moderately but significantly shorter in all four CD4+ subsets. Any role of HLA type in TCRB rearrangement remained unresolved here. Fewer junction insertions and more nucleotide deletions appeared in type 1 diabetes patients.

This clone was seen a handful of times. The antigen remains unidentified. The chain employs TRBV5-1 and TRBJ1-1; no reliable D call. The TCR originated in a man in his late teens or twenties with type 1 diabetes. Sequencing was carried out using naive CD4+ T cells from blood. CDR3 coding DNA: TGCGCCAGCAGCTTGGATGGGGTACGGACTGAAGCTTTCTTT. It codes for CASSLDGVRTEAFF.